The 7 T cell receptor beta chains reported below all come from one sample, sequenced in a study of OX40 agonist ivuxolimab in advanced cancers. Profiled with immunoSEQ multiplex PCR; TCRdb holds only in-frame clones, not every one. The data hold approximately 74,000 clones, with roughly 87% observed a single time. The starting material was CD4+ or CD8+ T cells sorted from blood, obtained in a trial of the OX40 agonist ivuxolimab. These receptors were collected from an adult with an advanced solid tumor such as melanoma, head and neck, liver or kidney cancer.

V is TRBV2 and J is TRBJ2-1; D is perhaps TRBD2 (5 bases). V shed 0 bases and J shed 8 bases, with 11 bases lying between them. The V gene's germline CDR1 is SNHLY and CDR2 FYNNEI. The CDR3 consists of 14 residues. This chain's CDR3 is CASSEARTSYEQFF. In nucleotides, the CDR3 is TGTGCCAGCAGTGAAGCCCGAACTAGTTATGAGCAGTTCTTC. Looking up the rest from reference TRBV2 and TRBJ2-1 gives the full variable domain: EPEVTQTPSHQVTQMGQEVILRCVPISNHLYFYWYRQILGQKVEFLVSFYNNEISEKSEIFDDQFSVERPDGSNFTLKIRSTKLEDSAMYFCASSEARTSYEQFFGPGTRLTVL.

The rearrangement joins TRBV19 to TRBJ2-3, with D perhaps matching TRBD2 (6 bases). The CDR3 consists of 16 residues. Germline loops: CDR1 LNHDA, CDR2 SQIVND (reference sequence). With 3 bases removed from V and 1 base from J, the gap between germline ends came to 14 bases. In nucleotides, the CDR3 is TGTGCCAGTAGTATGGGCGGCGGGAAGGGCACAGATACGCAGTATTTT. It translates to CASSMGGGKGTDTQYF.

This chain joins TRBV28 and TRBJ1-5, with 10 bases matching TRBD1. The CDR3 consists of 18 residues. J lost 0 bases, V lost 6 bases, and 11 bases had no gene match. Germline V gene lookup returns CDR1 MDHEN and CDR2 SYDVKM. CDR3 residues: CASSRWDRGYDSNQPQHF. As DNA, the CDR3 is TGTGCCAGCAGCAGGTGGGACAGGGGATACGATAGCAATCAGCCCCAGCATTTT.

This rearrangement joins TRBV7-8 to TRBJ2-1; 9 bases are a match to TRBD1. CDR3 size: 17 residues. V trimming: 0 bases; J trimming: 2 bases; junction bases outside the gene matches: 5. Germline V gives CDR1 SGHVS, CDR2 FQNEAQ. The CDR3: CASSLATGGDPYNEQFF. The DNA for the CDR3 is TGTGCCAGCAGCTTAGCGACAGGGGGGGACCCCTACAATGAGCAGTTCTTC.

There are a few counts of this clone. This rearrangement joins TRBV19 to TRBJ1-5; D gene uncertain. The V gene's germline CDR1 is LNHDA and CDR2 SQIVND (reference sequence). V was trimmed by 3 bases and J by 4 bases, leaving 10 bases between them. CDR3 size: 14 residues. The CDR3 sequence is CASSIIIGNQPQHF. The CDR3 DNA follows: TGTGCCAGTAGTATCATCATCGGAAATCAGCCCCAGCATTTT.

The genes are TRBV7-2 and TRBJ1-2; D unclear. The CDR3 spans 13 residues. The V end lost 2 bases, the J end lost 4 bases, and 8 bases lay between the germline ends. Per germline, CDR1 SGHTA and CDR2 FQGNSA. This CDR3 is CASSLQIFYGYTF. Here the CDR3 DNA reads TGTGCCAGCAGCTTACAGATTTTCTATGGCTACACCTTC.

V is TRBV7-2 and J is TRBJ1-1; tentative D call: TRBD1 (5 bases). This CDR3 is 14 amino acids long. The germline CDR1 and CDR2 sequences are SGHTA and FQGNSA. V lost 3 bases and J lost 5, with 13 bases in between. Here the CDR3 DNA reads TGTGCCAGCAGCTTGGAGGGGCGCAGGACTGAAGCTTTCTTT. This translates into CASSLEGRRTEAFF.